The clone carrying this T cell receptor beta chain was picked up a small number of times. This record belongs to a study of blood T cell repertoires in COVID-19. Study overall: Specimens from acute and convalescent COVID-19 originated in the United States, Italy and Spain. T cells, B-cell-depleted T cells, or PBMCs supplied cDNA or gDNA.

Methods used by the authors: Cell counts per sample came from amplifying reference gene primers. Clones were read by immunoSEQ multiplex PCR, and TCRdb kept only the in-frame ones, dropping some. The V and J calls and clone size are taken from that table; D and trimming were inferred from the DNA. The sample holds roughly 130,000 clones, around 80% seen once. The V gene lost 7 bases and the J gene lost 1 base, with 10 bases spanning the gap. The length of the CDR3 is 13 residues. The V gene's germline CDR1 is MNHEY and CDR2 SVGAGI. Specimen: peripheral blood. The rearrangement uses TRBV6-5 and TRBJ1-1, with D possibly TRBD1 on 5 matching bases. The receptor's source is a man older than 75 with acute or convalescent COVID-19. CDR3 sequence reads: CASKRTSNTEAFF. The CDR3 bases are TGTGCCAGCAAAAGGACATCGAACACTGAAGCTTTCTTT.